This T cell receptor beta chain comes out of a study of cytomegalovirus exposure and HLA in healthy donors. This CDR3 has 16 residues. In the PCR, 60 Vbeta and 13 Jbeta primers were used. Repertoires were generated with immunoSEQ multiplex PCR, while TCRdb's copy carries only in-frame clones and drops some. Of under 200,000 clones in the sample, around 80% were seen once. Sequencing was performed on PBMCs. The J gene is TRBJ2-7, the V gene TRBV21-1; whether TRBD1, the table's D call, matches the DNA was not checked. TRBV21-1 constitutes a pseudogene. The sequence derives from a male donor in good health and CMV-seropositive. The CDR3 loop is CASSKKGTGGSYEQYF. CDR3 nucleotides: TGTGCCAGCAGCAAAAAAGGGACAGGGGGATCCTACGAGCAGTACTTC.